This T cell receptor (beta chain) was identified during a study of chemoradiotherapy in HPV16-positive cancers. Whole-study results and caveats: For HPV16-positive patients, expanding HPV-responsive T cells associated with longer recurrence-free survival.

The CDR3 extends over 13 amino acids. After removal of 5 bases from V and 3 bases from J, the junction contained 3 bases not matched to a gene. Germline CDR1 LNHDA, CDR2 SQIVND (reference sequence). On this clone itself: Antigen specificity is unknown.

Over chemoradiotherapy, repertoires were sampled more than once. TCRdb keeps only in-frame clones here, not all; method: immunoSEQ multiplex PCR. The data show tens of thousands of clones, approximately 88% seen once. The chain couples TRBV19 to TRBJ1-1; 7 nucleotides align to TRBD1. Specimen: blood, collected from a patient who underwent chemoradiotherapy. The TCR sequence derives from a human donor with HPV-associated anogenital cancer. The CDR3 loop is CASSRDSYTEAFF. In nucleotides, the CDR3 is TGTGCCAGTAGTCGGGACAGCTACACTGAAGCTTTCTTT. Full variable domain (remainder filled in from reference TRBV19 and TRBJ1-1): DGGITQSPKYLFRKEGQNVTLSCEQNLNHDAMYWYRQDPGQGLRLIYYSQIVNDFQKGDIAEGYSVSREKKESFPLTVTSAQKNPTAFYLCASSRDSYTEAFFGQGTRLTVV.